These 16 T cell receptor beta chains were sequenced from one sample in a study of blood T cell repertoires in COVID-19. Measured with immunoSEQ multiplex PCR; TCRdb has only the in-frame clones, and not every one. Of some 270,000 clones in the sample, roughly nine tenths were seen once. Sequencing was done on a sample of PBMCs or T cells enriched from blood (not recorded which). These receptors all come from a woman in her thirties or forties who had recovered from COVID-19.

The chain carries TRBV27 and TRBJ2-7, with a possible D match to TRBD2 (6 bases). This CDR3 region has 14 residues. CDR1 and CDR2 (germline): MNHEY, SMNVEV (reference sequence). The V and J ends lost 5 bases and 4 bases respectively, with 15 bases between them. DNA for the CDR3: TGTGCCAGCAGTCCCCCCGGGACTTCGTACGAGCAGTACTTC. It codes for CASSPPGTSYEQYF.

J is TRBJ2-5 and V is TRBV23-1; 7 nucleotides align to TRBD1. TRBV23-1 is an open reading frame, and its role is uncertain. The ends lost 3 bases at V and 3 bases at J; junction bases unmatched: 7. The CDR3 covers 15 residues. The CDR3 spells CASSHPGQDEETQYF. The CDR3 DNA reads TGCGCCAGCAGTCACCCCGGACAGGACGAAGAGACCCAGTACTTC.

The rearrangement uses TRBV19 and TRBJ2-7, with 9 positions matching TRBD1. CDR1 LNHDA and CDR2 SQIVND come from the germline V gene (reference sequence). This CDR3 region has 13 residues. The V gene end was trimmed by 5 bases and the J gene end by 6 bases; junction bases not matched to a gene: 5. This CDR3 is CASSAPTGGEQYF. The CDR3 region has the DNA TGTGCCAGTAGTGCCCCGACAGGGGGCGAGCAGTACTTC.

The chain carries TRBV7-2 and TRBJ1-1, with D maybe TRBD1 (5 bases). Deletions cut 2 bases from V and 3 bases from J, with 22 bases between. The CDR3 extends over 18 amino acids. Germline CDR1 and CDR2: SGHTA and FQGNSA. The CDR3 DNA follows: TGTGCCAGCAGCTTACCACCCGGACAAGATGTGGTGTACACTGAAGCTTTCTTT. This sequence encodes CASSLPPGQDVVYTEAFF. Variable domain in full (rest from reference TRBV7-2 and TRBJ1-1): GAGVSQSPSNKVTEKGKDVELRCDPISGHTALYWYRQSLGQGLEFLIYFQGNSAPDKSGLPSDRFSAERTGGSVSTLTIQRTQQEDSAVYLCASSLPPGQDVVYTEAFFGQGTRLTVV.

This chain connects TRBV28 to TRBJ1-1, with D possibly being TRBD1 (5 bases). The CDR3 loop spans 16 amino acids. The V gene's germline CDR1 is MDHEN and CDR2 SYDVKM. Trimming took off 6 bases at V and 1 base at J, with 18 bases between the two ends. DNA for the CDR3: TGTGCCAGCAGCTTAAATTGGGGCTGGGGGAACACTGAAGCTTTCTTT. Its translation is CASSLNWGWGNTEAFF.

The gene calls are TRBV11-2 and TRBJ2-1, with 12 nucleotides matching TRBD2. The CDR3 has 18 residues. Germline CDR1 is SGHAT and CDR2 is FQNNGV. V lost 1 base and J lost 0; bases outside the gene matches: 4. The chain's CDR3 is CASSLGTSGMSSYNEQFF. CDR3 sequence (DNA): TGTGCCAGCAGCTTAGGGACTAGCGGGATGAGCTCCTACAATGAGCAGTTCTTC.

This clone was seen only once. The genes are TRBV29-1 and TRBJ2-7; weak D call: TRBD1 (6 bases). The germline V gene encodes CDR1 SQVTM and CDR2 ANQGSEA. This CDR3 contains 12 residues. The V gene lost 7 bases and the J gene lost 2 bases, with 12 bases spanning the gap. Here the CDR3 reads CSAVTGTYEQYF. CDR3 nucleotide sequence: TGCAGCGCAGTGACAGGAACCTACGAGCAGTACTTC.

The chain carries TRBV7-3 and TRBJ2-3; 8 bases are a match to TRBD2. The CDR3 runs to 21 residues. V shed 2 bases, J shed 4 bases, and the junction held 23 bases outside the gene matches. In germline, CDR1 is SGHTA, CDR2 FQGTGA. CDR3 nucleotides: TGTGCCAGCAGCTTAGACAGCAGGCGTACTCCGGGGGGGATATTCCCAGATACGCAGTATTTT. The encoded protein is CASSLDSRRTPGGIFPDTQYF.

The genes are TRBV7-2 and TRBJ1-5; TRBD1 matches at 7 bases. Germline CDR1 is SGHTA and CDR2 is FQGNSA. V shed 2 bases and J 5 bases; nucleotides not matched to a gene: 0. This CDR3 contains 13 residues. CDR3 region: CASSLTGDQPQHF. The DNA for the CDR3 is TGTGCCAGCAGCTTAACAGGGGATCAGCCCCAGCATTTT. Drawing the rest from reference TRBV7-2 and TRBJ1-5, the complete variable domain is GAGVSQSPSNKVTEKGKDVELRCDPISGHTALYWYRQSLGQGLEFLIYFQGNSAPDKSGLPSDRFSAERTGGSVSTLTIQRTQQEDSAVYLCASSLTGDQPQHFGDGTRLSIL.

The J gene is TRBJ2-3, the V gene TRBV7-2, with unresolved D. Trimming removed 1 base from V and 4 bases from J, with 9 bases in between. Germline lookup yields CDR1 SGHTA and CDR2 FQGNSA. This CDR3 contains 14 residues. The DNA of the CDR3 is TGTGCCAGCAGCTTAGGGGTCAGCGCAGATACGCAGTATTTT. It translates to CASSLGVSADTQYF.

This clone was counted only a few times. V and J are TRBV6-1 and TRBJ2-1; unclear D gene. This CDR3 is 15 amino acids long. From germline, CDR1 is MNHNS and CDR2 SASEGT. V lost 0 bases, J lost 1 base, and 7 bases lay in between. The DNA of the CDR3 is TGTGCCAGCAGTGAAGCCGCTAGGTCCTACAATGAGCAGTTCTTC. This codes for CASSEAARSYNEQFF.

J is TRBJ1-4 and V is TRBV19; the match to TRBD1 covers 10 bases. The CDR3 loop spans 15 amino acids. CDR1 is LNHDA, CDR2 SQIVND, per germline (reference sequence). The V segment lost 10 bases and the J segment 1 base; nucleotides outside the gene matches: 6. CDR3 bases: TGTGCCATTCGGACAGGGGGGGGAACTAATGAAAAACTGTTTTTT. This encodes CAIRTGGGTNEKLFF. The complete variable domain, with remaining parts taken from reference TRBV19 and TRBJ1-4, reads DGGITQSPKYLFRKEGQNVTLSCEQNLNHDAMYWYRQDPGQGLRLIYYSQIVNDFQKGDIAEGYSVSREKKESFPLTVTSAQKNPTAFYLCAIRTGGGTNEKLFFGSGTQLSVL.

This clone was picked up a small number of times. This chain connects TRBV13 to TRBJ2-7; 14 bases align to TRBD2. V lost 5 bases, J lost 5 bases, and 8 bases stayed unmatched. CDR1 is PRHDT and CDR2 is FYEKMQ in the germline V gene (reference sequence). This CDR3 has 16 residues. The CDR3 DNA sequence: TGTGCCAGCAGCACCGGACTAGCGGGAGGAATGGACGAGCAGTACTTC. This sequence encodes CASSTGLAGGMDEQYF. The full variable domain, with the rest looked up from reference TRBV13 and TRBJ2-7, is AAGVIQSPRHLIKEKRETATLKCYPIPRHDTVYWYQQGPGQDPQFLISFYEKMQSDKGSIPDRFSAQQFSDYHSELNMSSLELGDSALYFCASSTGLAGGMDEQYFGPGTRLTVT.

The chain carries TRBV6-5 and TRBJ1-1; D gene ambiguous. This CDR3 spans 14 amino acids. Germline values: CDR1 MNHEY, CDR2 SVGAGI. Between the trimmed V and J ends, which lost 1 base and 1 base, there was a span of 7 bases. The CDR3 is CASSYYSGNTEAFF. CDR3 bases: TGTGCCAGCAGTTACTACTCCGGGAACACTGAAGCTTTCTTT.

The gene calls are TRBV10-2 and TRBJ1-2, with TRBD1 matching over 7 bases. CDR1 is WSHSY, CDR2 SAAADI, per germline. After removal of 8 bases from V and 3 bases from J, the junction contained 6 bases not matched to a gene. The CDR3 is made up of 13 amino acids. CDR3 residues: CASSGQIDYGYTF. For the CDR3, the DNA is TGCGCCAGCTCGGGACAGATAGACTATGGCTACACCTTC.

V and J are TRBV19 and TRBJ2-2; 7 bases match TRBD1. V was clipped by 4 bases and J by 1 base; unmatched bases: 6. The CDR3 is made up of 16 amino acids. The germline CDR1 and CDR2 sequences are LNHDA and SQIVND (reference sequence). The CDR3 reads CASSTLGQRNTGELFF. CDR3 nucleotide sequence: TGTGCCAGTAGTACACTGGGACAGCGGAACACCGGGGAGCTGTTTTTT.